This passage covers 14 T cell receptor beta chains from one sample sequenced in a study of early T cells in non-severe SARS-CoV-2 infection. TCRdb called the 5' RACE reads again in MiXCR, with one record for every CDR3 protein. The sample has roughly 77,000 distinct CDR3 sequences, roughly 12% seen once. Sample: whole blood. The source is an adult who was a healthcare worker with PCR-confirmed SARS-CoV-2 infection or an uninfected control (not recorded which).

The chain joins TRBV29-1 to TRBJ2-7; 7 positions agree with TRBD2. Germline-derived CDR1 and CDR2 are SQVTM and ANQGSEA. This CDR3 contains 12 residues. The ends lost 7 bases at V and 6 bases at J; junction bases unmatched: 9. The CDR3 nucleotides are TGCAGCGCGCGGACTAGGCTGGGCGAGCAGTACTTC. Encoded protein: CSARTRLGEQYF.

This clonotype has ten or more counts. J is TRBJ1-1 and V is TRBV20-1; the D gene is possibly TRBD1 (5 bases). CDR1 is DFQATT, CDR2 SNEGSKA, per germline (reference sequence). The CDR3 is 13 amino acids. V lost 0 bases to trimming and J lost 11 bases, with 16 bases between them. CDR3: CSARDRRGMKAFF. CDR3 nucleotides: TGCAGTGCTAGAGATCGGAGGGGAATGAAGGCTTTCTTT.

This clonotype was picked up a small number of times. In DNA, the CDR3 is TGCGCCAGCAGCTCGGGGACTAGCGGTTTTTACAATGAGCAGTTCTTC. It specifies CASSSGTSGFYNEQFF. The chain links TRBV5-1 to TRBJ2-1; the match to TRBD2 covers 11 bases. Germline V CDR1 and CDR2: SGHRS, YFSETQ. The CDR3 contains 16 residues. V gave up 3 bases and J gave up 4 bases; unmatched junction bases: 6.

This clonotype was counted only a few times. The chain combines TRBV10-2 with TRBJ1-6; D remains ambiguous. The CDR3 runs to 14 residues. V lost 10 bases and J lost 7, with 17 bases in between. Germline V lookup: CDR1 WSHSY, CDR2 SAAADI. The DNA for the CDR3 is TGCGCCACGAGGGAGGGCAATCTGAATTCACCCCTCCACTTT. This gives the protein CATREGNLNSPLHF.

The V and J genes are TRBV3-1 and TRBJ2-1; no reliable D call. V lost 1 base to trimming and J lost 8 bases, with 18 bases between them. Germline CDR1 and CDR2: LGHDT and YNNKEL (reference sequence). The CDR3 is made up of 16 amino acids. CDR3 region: CASSQVSVGPPDEQFF. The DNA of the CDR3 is TGTGCCAGCAGCCAAGTATCAGTGGGCCCCCCGGATGAGCAGTTCTTC.

The CDR3 reads CASRNRGDTWADTQYF. The CDR3 nucleotides are TGCGCCAGCCGGAACCGCGGGGATACCTGGGCGGATACGCAGTATTTT. The V and J genes are TRBV5-1 and TRBJ2-3, with TRBD2 as a possible D gene (6 bases). The CDR3 loop spans 16 amino acids. Germline V gene sequence: CDR1 SGHRS, CDR2 YFSETQ. Trimming removed 7 bases at V and 6 bases at J, with 24 bases between.

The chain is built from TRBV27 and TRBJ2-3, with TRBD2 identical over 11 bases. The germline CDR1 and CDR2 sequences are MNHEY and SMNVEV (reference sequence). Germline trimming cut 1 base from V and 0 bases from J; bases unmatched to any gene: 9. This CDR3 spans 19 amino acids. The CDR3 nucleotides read TGTGCCAGCAGTTTATACGGACTAGCGGGTCACACTAGCACAGATACGCAGTATTTT. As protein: CASSLYGLAGHTSTDTQYF.

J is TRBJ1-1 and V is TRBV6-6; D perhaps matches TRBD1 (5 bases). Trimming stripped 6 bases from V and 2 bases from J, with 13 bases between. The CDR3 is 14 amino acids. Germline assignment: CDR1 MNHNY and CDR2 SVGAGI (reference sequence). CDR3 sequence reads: CASSGGFLNTEAFF. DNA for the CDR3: TGTGCCAGCAGCGGGGGGTTCTTAAACACTGAAGCTTTCTTT.

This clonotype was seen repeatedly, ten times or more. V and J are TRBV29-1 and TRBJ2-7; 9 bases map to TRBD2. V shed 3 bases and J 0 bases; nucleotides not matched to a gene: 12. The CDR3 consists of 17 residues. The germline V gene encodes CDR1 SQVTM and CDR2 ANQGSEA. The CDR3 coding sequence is TGCAGCGTTGAGACCGGGACTAGCCTCCGTGGCTCCTACGAGCAGTACTTC. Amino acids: CSVETGTSLRGSYEQYF.

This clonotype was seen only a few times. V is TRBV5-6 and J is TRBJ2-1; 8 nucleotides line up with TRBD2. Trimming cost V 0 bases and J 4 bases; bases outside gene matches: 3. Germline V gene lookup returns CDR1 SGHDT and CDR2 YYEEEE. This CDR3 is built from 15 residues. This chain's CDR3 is CASSLAGLAYNEQFF. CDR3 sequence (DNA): TGTGCCAGCAGCTTGGCCGGACTAGCTTACAATGAGCAGTTCTTC.

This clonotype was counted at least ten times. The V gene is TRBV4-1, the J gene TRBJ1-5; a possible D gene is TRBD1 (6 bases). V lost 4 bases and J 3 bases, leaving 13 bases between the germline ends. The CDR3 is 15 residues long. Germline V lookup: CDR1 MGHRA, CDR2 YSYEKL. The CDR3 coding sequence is TGCGCCAGCAGCCGATCGACAGGACTCAATCAGCCCCAGCATTTT. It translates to CASSRSTGLNQPQHF.

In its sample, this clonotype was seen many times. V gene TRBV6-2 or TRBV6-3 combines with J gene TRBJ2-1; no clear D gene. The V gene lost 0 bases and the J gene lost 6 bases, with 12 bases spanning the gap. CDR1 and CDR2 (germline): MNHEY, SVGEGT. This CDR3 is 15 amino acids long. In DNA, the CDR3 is TGTGCCAGCAGTTACTCCTCCCCTTTGGCCAATGAGCAGTTCTTC. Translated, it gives CASSYSSPLANEQFF.

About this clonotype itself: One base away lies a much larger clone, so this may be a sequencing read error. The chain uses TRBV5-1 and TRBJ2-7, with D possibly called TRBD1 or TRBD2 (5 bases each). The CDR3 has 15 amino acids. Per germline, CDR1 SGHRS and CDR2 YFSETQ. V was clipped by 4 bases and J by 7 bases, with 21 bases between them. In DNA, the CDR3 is TGCGCCAGCAGCCTTCTAAACGGGACGAGTCAAGAGCAGTACTTC. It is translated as CASSLLNGTSQEQYF.

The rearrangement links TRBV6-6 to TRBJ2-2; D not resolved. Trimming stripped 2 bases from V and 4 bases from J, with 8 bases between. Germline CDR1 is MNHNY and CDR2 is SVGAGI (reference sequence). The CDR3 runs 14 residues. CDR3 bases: TGTGCCAGCAGTTACGTTTTGGGCACCGGGGAGCTGTTTTTT. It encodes CASSYVLGTGELFF.